The 28 T cell receptor beta chains below come from one sample, sequenced in a study of T cell repertoires in cytomegalovirus infection. TCRdb recomputed calls from the reads with MiXCR, one row per CDR3 protein. This table has around 630,000 distinct CDR3 sequences, roughly a quarter appearing once. The source material was CD8+ T cells from PBMCs. The origin of the receptors is a human donor in good health (CMV status not recorded). Some clones in this sample may be carry-over from other donors' samples.

This clonotype was counted ten times or more. The chain carries TRBV7-2 and TRBJ2-1; 8 nucleotides agree with TRBD2. The CDR3 has 18 amino acids. Germline V gene sequence: CDR1 SGHTA, CDR2 FQGNSA. The V and J ends lost 2 bases and 5 bases, in that order; junction bases with no gene match: 14. The CDR3 reads CASSLLFPGVAGHNEQFF. The CDR3, as DNA: TGTGCCAGCAGCTTATTGTTCCCCGGGGTAGCGGGACACAATGAGCAGTTCTTC.

In its sample, this clonotype was seen a few times. The V gene is TRBV10-3, the J gene TRBJ2-3; perhaps D is TRBD1 or TRBD2 (5 bases each). CDR1 ENHRY and CDR2 SYGVKD come from the germline V gene. The V gene lost 3 bases and the J gene lost 4 bases, with 14 bases spanning the gap. This CDR3 contains 15 residues. The CDR3 DNA follows: TGTGCCATCAGTGATCCGGGGCAGGGAGCAGATACGCAGTATTTT. Amino acid sequence: CAISDPGQGADTQYF.

This clonotype was seen a few times. The genes are TRBV29-1 and TRBJ2-1; either TRBD1 or TRBD2 may supply D (6 bases each). This CDR3 has 13 amino acids. V lost 7 bases and J lost 0, with 10 bases in between. Germline CDR1 is SQVTM and CDR2 is ANQGSEA. The chain's CDR3 is CSAGGYSYNEQFF. DNA of the CDR3: TGCAGCGCCGGGGGCTACTCCTACAATGAGCAGTTCTTC.

This clonotype was counted between two and nine times. The J gene is TRBJ1-1, the V gene TRBV7-6; tentative D call: TRBD1 (5 bases). Germline CDR1 is SGHVS and CDR2 is FNYEAQ. The ends were cut back, 1 base at V and 9 bases at J, with 18 bases in the middle. The CDR3 spans 15 residues. Here the CDR3 reads CASSLVGAPNKKAFF. The CDR3, as DNA: TGTGCCAGCAGCTTAGTTGGGGCCCCAAACAAGAAAGCTTTCTTT.

With respect to this clonotype: Possible read error: a much larger clone is one base away. The CDR3 region has the DNA TGTGCCAGCAGTTCATACAAGCGGAGCACAGATACGCAGTATTTT. This sequence encodes CASSSYKRSTDTQYF. The chain carries TRBV6-6 and TRBJ2-3; tentative D call: TRBD2 (5 bases). CDR3 length: 15 residues. CDR1 is MNHNY, CDR2 SVGAGI, per germline (reference sequence). V was shortened by 4 bases and J by 0 bases, with 11 bases between the two germline ends.

CDR3 sequence reads: CASSLAPPEQYF. The CDR3 nucleotides read TGTGCCAGCAGCTTAGCGCCCCCAGAGCAGTACTTC. The chain carries TRBV7-4 and TRBJ2-7, with unresolved D. The CDR3 contains 12 residues. The V end lost 0 bases, the J end lost 7 bases, and 7 bases lay between the germline ends. Germline CDR1 reads SGHVT; CDR2 reads SQSDAQ.

This clonotype was seen more than once but under ten times. This chain joins TRBV28 and TRBJ2-1, with 16 bases aligning to TRBD2. The V gene end was trimmed by 4 bases and the J gene end by 1 base; junction bases not matched to a gene: 4. This CDR3 is 18 amino acids long. Looked up from germline, CDR1 is MDHEN and CDR2 is SYDVKM. The CDR3 loop reads CASSSLGLAGGSYNEQFF. The DNA for the CDR3 is TGTGCCAGCAGTTCACTGGGACTAGCGGGGGGGTCCTACAATGAGCAGTTCTTC. The complete variable domain, with remaining parts taken from reference TRBV28 and TRBJ2-1, reads DVKVTQSSRYLVKRTGEKVFLECVQDMDHENMFWYRQDPGLGLRLIYFSYDVKMKEKGDIPEGYSVSREKKERFSLILESASTNQTSMYLCASSSLGLAGGSYNEQFFGPGTRLTVL.

This clonotype occurred a few times. The genes are TRBV20-1 and TRBJ2-7; TRBD2 is a possible D gene (5 bases). Trimming removed 6 bases at V and 0 bases at J, with 9 bases between. The germline V gene encodes CDR1 DFQATT and CDR2 SNEGSKA (reference sequence). The CDR3 spans 12 residues. The CDR3 region has the DNA TGCAGTGCCAGTAGCGTCTCCTACGAGCAGTACGTC. This encodes CSASSVSYEQYV.

Comments on this clonotype: This clone may be a read error of a much larger clone one base away. This rearrangement joins TRBV7-6 to TRBJ1-1; 7 bases agree with TRBD1. Germline CDR1 reads SGHVS; CDR2 reads FNYEAQ. The CDR3 extends over 13 amino acids. Losses at the gene ends were 4 bases for V and 11 bases for J; bases not matched to a gene: 10. CDR3 sequence reads: CASSSDRISTAFF. In DNA, the CDR3 is TGTGCCAGCAGCTCGGACAGGATATCGACCGCTTTCTTT.

Details on this clonotype: A much larger clone is a single base away; this may be a read error. The chain couples TRBV28 to TRBJ2-7; 7 bases agree with TRBD2. This CDR3 spans 16 amino acids. Germline CDR1 MDHEN, CDR2 SYDVKM. The CDR3 DNA is TGTGTCAGCAGTCCCACGGCGGGGGACCTTACCTACGAGCAGTACGTC. Protein: CVSSPTAGDLTYEQYV.

This clonotype was found a few times. The CDR3 coding sequence is TGTGCCAGTAGTGTGACCTTCCTAGAGACCCAGTACTTC. This sequence encodes CASSVTFLETQYF. The chain links TRBV19 to TRBJ2-5; no definite D call. Between the trimmed V and J ends, which lost 5 bases and 4 bases, there was a span of 11 bases. Germline CDR1 and CDR2: LNHDA and SQIVND (reference sequence). The CDR3 spans 13 residues.

This clonotype showed up many times. The rearrangement uses TRBV28 and TRBJ1-1, with D hard to call. The CDR3 extends over 16 amino acids. CDR1 is MDHEN and CDR2 is SYDVKM in the germline V gene. Trimming pared 4 bases from V and 0 bases from J, leaving 15 bases between. As DNA, the CDR3 is TGTGCCAGCAGTTATGCCCATTCCCCCATGAACACTGAAGCTTTCTTT. Protein product: CASSYAHSPMNTEAFF.

This clonotype appeared many times. The chain links TRBV7-8 to TRBJ2-1, with 11 bases identical to TRBD2. This CDR3 has 16 residues. V was clipped by 5 bases and J by 7 bases; unmatched bases: 10. The V gene's germline CDR1 is SGHVS and CDR2 FQNEAQ. Here the CDR3 reads CASSRRSGGAGNEQFF. The CDR3 DNA reads TGTGCCAGCAGCCGCCGTAGCGGGGGGGCGGGTAATGAGCAGTTCTTC. The variable domain in full, completed from reference TRBV7-8 and TRBJ2-1, reads GAGVSQSPRYKVAKRGQDVALRCDPISGHVSLFWYQQALGQGPEFLTYFQNEAQLDKSGLPSDRFFAERPEGSVSTLKIQRTQQEDSAVYLCASSRRSGGAGNEQFFGPGTRLTVL.

This clonotype was picked up a small number of times. This chain joins TRBV5-1 and TRBJ1-2; D is uncertain. V gave up 0 bases and J gave up 3 bases, with 9 bases separating them. Looked up from germline, CDR1 is SGHRS and CDR2 is YFSETQ. The CDR3 runs to 14 residues. The CDR3 protein is CASSLEGSYYGYTF. The CDR3 DNA reads TGCGCCAGCAGCTTGGAAGGCAGCTACTATGGCTACACCTTC.

This clonotype was observed a handful of times. The genes are TRBV5-1 and TRBJ2-1; D remains ambiguous. Germline lookup yields CDR1 SGHRS and CDR2 YFSETQ. Trimming cost V 1 base and J 10 bases, with 9 bases left between them. This CDR3 is 12 amino acids long. DNA for the CDR3: TGCGCCAGCAGCTTGACCGACCTAGAGCAGTTCTTC. This gives the protein CASSLTDLEQFF.

The chain has TRBV27 and TRBJ1-4, with D tentatively TRBD1 (6 bases). V lost 6 bases to trimming and J lost 7 bases, with 15 bases between them. Germline CDR1 is MNHEY and CDR2 is SMNVEV (reference sequence). The CDR3 consists of 14 residues. The CDR3 DNA is TGTGCCAGCAGACCCCAGGGGTACGGTGAAAAACTGTTTTTT. Residues: CASRPQGYGEKLFF.

This clonotype has just a few counts. V is TRBV25-1 and J is TRBJ1-2, with a possible D match to TRBD1 (5 bases). CDR1 is MGHDK, CDR2 SYGVNS, per germline. The CDR3 runs 12 residues. V was cut by 8 bases and J by 4 bases, with 11 bases left in between. CDR3 in DNA: TGTGCCAGCCTGGGGCAGCTCTATGGCTACACCTTC. Its protein product is CASLGQLYGYTF.

This clonotype was seen a handful of times. J is TRBJ2-1 and V is TRBV19; unclear D gene. Germline V gives CDR1 LNHDA, CDR2 SQIVND (reference sequence). V was clipped by 3 bases and J by 1 base, with 10 bases between them. The CDR3 spans 15 residues. For the CDR3, the DNA is TGTGCCAGTAGTATCATTAGGGCTTCCTACAATGAGCAGTTCTTC. Protein product: CASSIIRASYNEQFF.

A remark on this clonotype: At one end the junction does not follow the germline gene, possibly because of a read error. The chain couples TRBV7-9 to TRBJ1-1; unclear D gene. The CDR3 sequence is 13 residues long. Germline values: CDR1 SEHNR, CDR2 FQNEAQ (reference sequence). CDR3 sequence: CVSSLFQNTEAFF. CDR3 nucleotide sequence: TGTGTCAGCAGCTTATTCCAGAACACTGAAGCTTTCTTT.

This clonotype was seen a few times. The genes are TRBV6-2 or TRBV6-3 and TRBJ2-1, with D perhaps TRBD1 or TRBD2 (5 bases each). The CDR3 spans 14 residues. Trimming took 2 bases from V and 5 from J, leaving 10 bases between them. Germline V gene sequence: CDR1 MNHEY, CDR2 SVGEGT. The CDR3 DNA sequence: TGTGCCAGCAGTTACGGGGGACCAAACAATGAGCAGTTCTTC. Amino acids: CASSYGGPNNEQFF.

The table lists this clonotype with many counts. CDR3 residues: CASTWGGGGNEQFF. CDR3 DNA: TGTGCCAGCACCTGGGGAGGGGGCGGCAATGAGCAGTTCTTC. J is TRBJ2-1 and V is TRBV7-2; possibly TRBD1 or TRBD2 for D (7 bases each). V lost 7 bases and J lost 6, with 16 bases in between. Germline V gene lookup returns CDR1 SGHTA and CDR2 FQGNSA. There are 14 residues in the CDR3.

This clonotype was seen only a few times. The chain links TRBV6-2 or TRBV6-3 to TRBJ2-7; TRBD1 aligns across 11 bases. V dropped 5 bases and J dropped 7; count of bases not matched to a gene: 10. This CDR3 comprises 15 residues. Germline assignment: CDR1 MNHEY and CDR2 SVGEGT. The CDR3 here is CASSQIPGTGGEQYV. CDR3 DNA: TGTGCCAGCAGTCAGATCCCCGGGACAGGGGGTGAGCAGTACGTC.

About this clonotype: A single base separates this from a much larger clone, so it may be a read error. The gene calls are TRBV7-6 and TRBJ2-5; TRBD1 is a possible D gene (6 bases). CDR1 and CDR2 (germline): SGHVS, FNYEAQ. This CDR3 spans 15 amino acids. V lost 5 bases and J lost 2, with 15 bases in between. Written as DNA, the CDR3 is TGTGCCAGCAGCCACTGGACAGCTCTGCAAGAGACCCAGTACTTC. Translation gives CASSHWTALQETQYF.

The V and J genes are TRBV20-1 and TRBJ2-7, with 7 positions matching TRBD1. CDR1 and CDR2 from the germline V gene are DFQATT and SNEGSKA (reference sequence). The V and J ends lost 2 bases and 2 bases, in that order; junction bases with no gene match: 6. This CDR3 comprises 14 residues. This chain's CDR3 is CSARPRDSAYEQYV. The CDR3 nucleotides are TGCAGTGCTAGACCGAGGGACAGCGCCTACGAGCAGTACGTC.

The V gene is TRBV5-1, the J gene TRBJ1-2; D call uncertain. Germline assignment: CDR1 SGHRS and CDR2 YFSETQ. Trimming took 0 bases from V and 3 from J, leaving 24 bases between them. This CDR3 is built from 19 residues. CDR3 coding DNA: TGCGCCAGCAGCTTGGGTGCCCCGCTGGCAGAGATTACCGACTATGGCTACACCTTC. It specifies CASSLGAPLAEITDYGYTF.

This chain uses TRBV20-1 with TRBJ2-7; 15 bases match TRBD2. The CDR3 sequence is 15 residues long. The V gene end was trimmed by 8 bases and the J gene end by 2 bases; junction bases not matched to a gene: 7. Germline assignment: CDR1 DFQATT and CDR2 SNEGSKA (reference sequence). CDR3: CSPLGLAGGTYEQYF. CDR3 bases: TGCAGTCCACTCGGACTAGCGGGGGGGACCTACGAGCAGTACTTC.

This clonotype was detected a few times. V and J are TRBV7-3 and TRBJ1-2, with D possibly matching TRBD1 (6 bases). In germline, CDR1 is SGHTA, CDR2 FQGTGA. The CDR3 totals 14 residues. V was clipped by 5 bases and J by 7 bases, with 17 bases between them. In nucleotides, the CDR3 is TGTGCCAGCAGCCTGCTGGGGGGCGACGGTGGCTACACCTTC. It translates to CASSLLGGDGGYTF. The whole variable domain, filled in from reference TRBV7-3 and TRBJ1-2, reads GAGVSQTPSNKVTEKGKYVELRCDPISGHTALYWYRQSLGQGPEFLIYFQGTGAADDSGLPNDRFFAVRPEGSVSTLKIQRTERGDSAVYLCASSLLGGDGGYTFGSGTRLTVV.

The chain employs TRBV14 and TRBJ2-2, with D tentatively TRBD1 (6 bases). Germline CDR1 is SGHDN and CDR2 is FVKESK. V lost 3 bases and J 3 bases, leaving 14 bases between the germline ends. The CDR3 spans 16 residues. The DNA of the CDR3 is TGTGCCAGCAGCCACGGGCTGGGGGCATACACCGGGGAGCTGTTTTTT. Protein sequence: CASSHGLGAYTGELFF. Full variable domain (remainder filled in from reference TRBV14 and TRBJ2-2): EAGVTQFPSHSVIEKGQTVTLRCDPISGHDNLYWYRRVMGKEIKFLLHFVKESKQDESGMPNNRFLAERTGGTYSTLKVQPAELEDSGVYFCASSHGLGAYTGELFFGEGSRLTVL.